The source of this T cell receptor beta chain is a study of response to subunit inactivated influenza vaccine. Findings of the study overall: Authors suggested each seasonal influenza vaccination recruits few new T cells.

V was pared by 5 bases and J by 1 base, with 9 bases between. The CDR3 contains 15 residues. Germline V gene sequence: CDR1 SGHAT, CDR2 FQNNGV. A single count supports this clonotype. Its cognate antigen is unknown. TCRdb ran MiXCR on the RT-PCR reads and lists one entry per CDR3 protein. The data hold around 570,000 distinct CDR3 sequences, with approximately 11% observed a single time. This same sample was also part of a study on T cells expressing NK-cell markers. As that study records: For TCR beta, cDNA was produced by 5'RACE template switching with UMIs. In sorted CD3+CD56+NKG2C+, CD3+CD56+NKG2C- and CD3+CD56-NKG2C+ T cells, TCR beta repertoires were obtained. The same clonotypes also predominated in the CD3+CD56-NKG2C+ fraction of a few donors. Specificity for HCMV among expanded NKG2C+ T cell clones was not established.

The V call is TRBV11-2, the J call TRBJ1-6; D gene ambiguous. Sequencing was performed on PBMCs from blood, taken on the day of vaccination. This receptor was taken from a man aged 50 or older who received an inactivated influenza vaccine. Here the CDR3 DNA reads TGTGCCAGCAGCGGCTGGGGTTCCTATAATTCACCCCTCCACTTT. Amino acids: CASSGWGSYNSPLHF.